The following is a T cell receptor beta chain sequence with its context. Its target is not known. This entry is derived from a study of identical twins. Broader study findings: Alpha sequences that were out-of-frame and twin-shared showed an excess of low generation probability.

One entry per CDR3 protein, called by TCRdb with MiXCR from the 5' RACE reads. The sample includes under 800,000 distinct CDR3 sequences, about 20% of them seen just once. All donors comprised healthy Caucasians. CDR1 is DFQATT, CDR2 SNEGSKA, per germline (reference sequence). V was cut by 6 bases and J by 0 bases, with 5 bases left in between. This CDR3 is built from 11 residues. These data also featured in a second study, about T cells expressing NK-cell markers. That source adds: One of eight sequenced donors was HCMV-seronegative; the other seven were seropositive.

The source of this sequence is a woman aged 18-35 years in good health. The V call is TRBV20-1, the J call TRBJ1-2; unclear D gene. Sequenced material: PBMCs. Here the CDR3 DNA reads TGCAGTGCCCAGACTAACTATGGCTACACCTTC. Its protein is CSAQTNYGYTF.